This entry lists 15 T cell receptor beta chains sequenced from one sample in a study of cytomegalovirus exposure and HLA in healthy donors. PCR employed 60 Vbeta and 13 Jbeta primers. Generated by immunoSEQ multiplex PCR, the TCRdb table keeps only in-frame clones and is missing some. The sample gives 200,000 or so clones, around 80% of which show up once; approximately 2.9% is in the top ten. Sequencing used PBMCs. The source is a man aged 25 to 45 in good health and CMV-seronegative.

This rearrangement joins TRBV11-2 to TRBJ1-5; TRBD1 is a possible D gene (5 bases). This CDR3 comprises 12 residues. With 8 bases removed from V and 6 bases from J, the gap between germline ends came to 11 bases. Germline CDR1 is SGHAT and CDR2 is FQNNGV. The DNA of the CDR3 is TGTGCCAGCCGGGTTGGGGCTCAGCCCCAGCATTTT. Protein: CASRVGAQPQHF.

The V and J genes are TRBV7-9 and TRBJ1-2; D gene unclear. The CDR3 totals 14 residues. Trimming removed 1 base from V and 7 bases from J, with 13 bases in between. Germline lookup yields CDR1 SEHNR and CDR2 FQNEAQ (reference sequence). The CDR3 region is CASSLEPSGGGYTF. Written as DNA, the CDR3 is TGTGCCAGCAGCTTAGAACCCTCGGGAGGTGGCTACACCTTC.

The chain recombines TRBV4-3 with TRBJ2-1, with TRBD1 matching 10 bases. The V segment lost 2 bases and the J segment 9 bases; nucleotides outside the gene matches: 7. In germline, CDR1 is LGHNA, CDR2 YSLEER. This CDR3 has 15 amino acids. This CDR3 is CASSQLLTGGSEQFF. CDR3 DNA sequence: TGCGCCAGCAGCCAACTCTTGACAGGGGGCAGTGAGCAGTTCTTC.

The genes are TRBV28 and TRBJ1-6; D might be TRBD1 (5 bases). Looked up from germline, CDR1 is MDHEN and CDR2 is SYDVKM. Trimming pared 4 bases from V and 10 bases from J, leaving 14 bases between. This CDR3 comprises 14 residues. The CDR3 region has the DNA TGTGCCAGCAGTTCACCGGCAGGGCGGTCACCCCTCCACTTT. This gives the protein CASSSPAGRSPLHF.

This sequence joins TRBV6-1 and TRBJ1-5; tentative D call: TRBD1 (5 bases). The germline gives CDR1 MNHNS, CDR2 SASEGT. The CDR3 sequence is 15 residues long. V was pared by 2 bases and J by 5 bases, with 13 bases between. CDR3 sequence reads: CASSESQGTYQPQHF. CDR3 DNA: TGTGCCAGCAGTGAAAGTCAGGGTACTTATCAGCCCCAGCATTTT.

The J gene is TRBJ2-7, the V gene TRBV5-1; the D gene is possibly TRBD1 (5 bases). The CDR3 extends over 15 amino acids. V gave up 4 bases and J gave up 2 bases, with 16 bases separating them. CDR1 and CDR2 (germline): SGHRS, YFSETQ. The CDR3 DNA reads as TGCGCCAGCAGCACGGACATCTTTGGGCCCTACGAGCAGTACTTC. It yields the protein CASSTDIFGPYEQYF.

J is TRBJ1-2 and V is TRBV7-9; no clear D. CDR3 length: 16 amino acids. Germline-derived CDR1 and CDR2 are SEHNR and FQNEAQ (reference sequence). The V end lost 5 bases, the J end lost 0 bases, and 16 bases lay between the germline ends. CDR3 in DNA: TGTGCCAGCAGCGGCCCCGAGAGGGCAGCTAACTATGGCTACACCTTC. It is translated as CASSGPERAANYGYTF.

As concerns this clone: Its ends do not fully match the called genes, so a read error is possible. The chain's CDR3 is CASSTLTSGGAETQYF. In DNA, the CDR3 is TGTGCTAGCAGCACCCTGACTAGCGGGGGGGCGGAGACCCAGTACTTC. The chain recombines TRBV7-7 with TRBJ2-5; 14 bases agree with TRBD2. Germline CDR1 and CDR2: SSHAT and FNYEAQ (reference sequence). This CDR3 contains 16 residues.

In DNA, the CDR3 is TGTGCCAGCAGCTTAATGATGGGGAGAACTAATGAAAAACTGTTTTTT. It yields the protein CASSLMMGRTNEKLFF. The chain carries TRBV11-3 and TRBJ1-4; D gene uncertain. The V end lost 2 bases, the J end lost 1 base, and 11 bases lay between the germline ends. The CDR3 is 16 amino acids. The germline CDR1 and CDR2 sequences are SGHNT and YENEEA. Looking up the rest from reference TRBV11-3 and TRBJ1-4 gives the full variable domain: EAGVVQSPRYKIIEKKQPVAFWCNPISGHNTLYWYLQNLGQGPELLIRYENEEAVDDSQLPKDRFSAERLKGVDSTLKIQPAELGDSAVYLCASSLMMGRTNEKLFFGSGTQLSVL.

J is TRBJ1-2 and V is TRBV28; D uncertain. The germline V gene encodes CDR1 MDHEN and CDR2 SYDVKM. The length of the CDR3 is 17 residues. V lost 4 bases and J 6 bases, leaving 24 bases between the germline ends. The CDR3 sequence: CASSSIMPERRADGYTF. DNA for the CDR3: TGTGCCAGCAGTTCCATCATGCCCGAAAGGAGGGCGGATGGCTACACCTTC.

CDR3 residues: CASSGLAGGVNTGELFF. CDR3 bases: TGTGCCAGTAGTGGACTAGCGGGGGGGGTTAACACCGGGGAGCTGTTTTTT. This chain links TRBV19 with TRBJ2-2; 15 bases are shared with TRBD2. The CDR3 has 17 amino acids. In germline, CDR1 is LNHDA, CDR2 SQIVND (reference sequence). J gave up 2 bases and V 5 bases, and 3 bases lay outside the gene matches.

This clone was seen many times. The V and J genes are TRBV6-1 and TRBJ1-2; D unresolved. Trimming took 6 bases from V and 7 from J, leaving 12 bases between them. CDR1 is MNHNS and CDR2 is SASEGT in the germline V gene. This CDR3 has 12 residues. The CDR3 is CASRPEVRGYTF. CDR3 in DNA: TGTGCCAGCAGGCCGGAGGTCCGTGGCTACACCTTC.

The CDR3 reads CASRRSQGARETQYF. DNA of the CDR3: TGTGCCAGCAGAAGATCACAGGGGGCGAGAGAGACCCAGTACTTC. This sequence joins TRBV6-1 and TRBJ2-5; 9 positions agree with TRBD1. V was pared by 6 bases and J by 4 bases, with 9 bases of the junction left unmatched. The germline CDR1 and CDR2 sequences are MNHNS and SASEGT. The CDR3 covers 15 residues.

Only one count was recorded for this clone. The J gene is TRBJ1-2, the V gene TRBV7-2; the D gene is possibly TRBD1 (6 bases). Trimming removed 7 bases at V and 8 bases at J, with 17 bases between. The CDR3 covers 13 residues. Germline CDR1 SGHTA, CDR2 FQGNSA. CDR3: CASTSGGRQGYTF. The CDR3, as DNA: TGTGCCAGCACCTCGGGGGGGCGCCAGGGCTACACCTTC.

The chain uses TRBV10-1 and TRBJ1-3, with D possibly matching TRBD1 (6 bases). Trimming left V 6 bases short and J 3 bases short, with 9 bases between. Germline CDR1 reads WNHNN; CDR2 reads SYGVQD (reference sequence). The CDR3 is made up of 13 amino acids. CDR3: CASSLDSGNTIYF. CDR3 DNA sequence: TGCGCCAGCAGCTTGGACAGTGGAAACACCATATATTTT.